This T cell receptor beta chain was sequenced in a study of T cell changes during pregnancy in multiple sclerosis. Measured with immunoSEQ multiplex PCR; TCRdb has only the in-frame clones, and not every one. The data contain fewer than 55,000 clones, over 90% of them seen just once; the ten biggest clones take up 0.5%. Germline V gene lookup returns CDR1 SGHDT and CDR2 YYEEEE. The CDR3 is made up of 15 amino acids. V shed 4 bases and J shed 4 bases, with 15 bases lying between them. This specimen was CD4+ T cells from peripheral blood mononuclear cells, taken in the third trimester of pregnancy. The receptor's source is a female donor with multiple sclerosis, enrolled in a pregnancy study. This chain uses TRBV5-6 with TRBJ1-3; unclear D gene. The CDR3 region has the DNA TGTGCCAGCAGCGTATCAACGGGGAAAGGAAACACCATATATTTT. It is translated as CASSVSTGKGNTIYF.